Below, 3 T cell receptor beta chains from the same sample are listed, as sequenced in a study of cytomegalovirus exposure and HLA in healthy donors. The PCR made use of 60 Vbeta and 13 Jbeta primers. The table came from immunoSEQ multiplex PCR; TCRdb's copy has only in-frame clones and leaves some out. The data show about 170,000 clones, 82% seen once. Sample: PBMCs. The receptor set was obtained from a male donor in good health and CMV-seronegative.

CDR3 region: CASSFRHPGQGVGELFF. The CDR3 nucleotides read TGTGCCAGTAGTTTTCGGCACCCGGGACAGGGTGTCGGGGAGCTGTTTTTT. This chain links TRBV19 with TRBJ2-2; 9 bases are shared with TRBD1. The germline V gene has CDR1 LNHDA and CDR2 SQIVND (reference sequence). The CDR3 contains 17 residues. J gave up 7 bases and V 5 bases, and 14 bases lay outside the gene matches.

This chain links TRBV5-1 with TRBJ2-3; 11 nucleotides match TRBD2. The CDR3 length is 15 residues. Germline CDR1 and CDR2: SGHRS and YFSETQ. V was pared by 0 bases and J by 6 bases, with 3 bases of the junction left unmatched. CDR3 DNA: TGCGCCAGCAGCTTGGTTCTAGCGGGGGGTGATACGCAGTATTTT. Translated: CASSLVLAGGDTQYF.

This chain connects TRBV5-4 to TRBJ2-7; TRBD2 agrees at 7 bases. After removal of 4 bases from V and 2 bases from J, the junction contained 6 bases not matched to a gene. CDR1 and CDR2 (germline): SGHNT, YYREEE (reference sequence). The CDR3 has 14 amino acids. CDR3 DNA sequence: TGTGCCAGCAGCCCTAGCGGCCTAACCTACGAGCAGTACTTC. The encoded protein is CASSPSGLTYEQYF.